The sequence of this T cell receptor (beta chain) was determined in a study of blood T cell repertoires in COVID-19. Germline CDR1 reads SGDLS; CDR2 reads YYNGEE. The CDR3 covers 16 residues. Trimming removed 4 bases from V and 7 bases from J, with 23 bases in between. TCRdb's copy holds only in-frame clones and misses some; the assay was immunoSEQ multiplex PCR. The sample has fewer than 450,000 clones, around 91% seen once. Donors in Cohort 3 who had recovered were those with two negative PCRs, healthcare professional clearance, or resolution of their symptoms. The sequence was obtained from a man between 18 and 29 years old who had recovered from COVID-19. This chain connects TRBV9 to TRBJ1-2, with unresolved D. The sequenced material came from PBMCs or T cells enriched from blood (not recorded which). This CDR3 reads CASSPVEGLGGSGYTF. The DNA of the CDR3 is TGTGCCAGCAGCCCTGTAGAAGGACTCGGAGGGTCTGGCTACACCTTC.